The 8 T cell receptor beta chains below were found in one sample sequenced in a study of CD8 T cells in Susac syndrome. RNA totalling 0.5 to 1 ug underwent reverse transcription with random hexamers. TCRdb re-called the immunoSEQ multiplex PCR reads through MiXCR, storing one row per CDR3 protein. The sample yields more than 110,000 distinct CDR3 sequences, approximately 95% seen once. Sequenced: CD4+ T cells from PBMCs. The origin of the receptors is a human donor with Susac syndrome.

The chain combines TRBV20-1 with TRBJ2-1; the match to TRBD2 covers 12 bases. The length of the CDR3 is 14 residues. The germline V gene encodes CDR1 DFQATT and CDR2 SNEGSKA (reference sequence). The J segment lost 7 bases and the V segment lost 3 bases, leaving 4 bases of the junction unmatched. The CDR3, as DNA: TGCAGTGCTAGGCTAGCGGGAGGGCGGAATGAGCAGTTCTTC. It specifies CSARLAGGRNEQFF.

The rearrangement uses TRBV5-4 and TRBJ2-6; D uncertain. The CDR3 is 15 residues long. CDR1 is SGHNT and CDR2 is YYREEE in the germline V gene (reference sequence). V lost 4 bases and J lost 0, with 8 bases in between. The CDR3 protein is CASSRWGSGANVLTF. In DNA form, the CDR3 reads TGTGCCAGCAGCCGATGGGGCTCTGGGGCCAACGTCCTGACTTTC. Full variable domain (rest looked up from reference TRBV5-4 and TRBJ2-6): ETGVTQSPTHLIKTRGQQVTLRCSSQSGHNTVSWYQQALGQGPQFIFQYYREEENGRGNFPPRFSGLQFPNYSSELNVNALELDDSALYLCASSRWGSGANVLTFGAGSRLTVL.

The genes are TRBV2 and TRBJ1-1; tentative D call: TRBD1 (5 bases). This CDR3 has 14 residues. Trimming removed 5 bases at V and 1 base at J, with 11 bases between. CDR1 is SNHLY and CDR2 is FYNNEI in the germline V gene. The CDR3 loop is CASSQYGANTEAFF. The DNA of the CDR3 is TGTGCCAGCAGTCAGTATGGGGCGAACACTGAAGCTTTCTTT.

The gene calls are TRBV28 and TRBJ1-2; unclear D gene. Germline-derived CDR1 and CDR2 are MDHEN and SYDVKM. This CDR3 spans 13 amino acids. With 2 bases removed from V and 2 bases from J, the gap between germline ends came to 6 bases. DNA for the CDR3: TGTGCCAGCAGTTTAGCGCAGAACTATGGCTACACCTTC. As protein: CASSLAQNYGYTF.

The chain joins TRBV7-9 to TRBJ1-1; D is undetermined. The CDR3 is 13 amino acids. From germline, CDR1 is SEHNR and CDR2 FQNEAQ (reference sequence). The V gene lost 3 bases and the J gene lost 1 base, with 6 bases spanning the gap. CDR3 loop: CASSFAENTEAFF. The CDR3 DNA follows: TGTGCCAGCAGCTTCGCGGAGAACACTGAAGCTTTCTTT. Combining the CDR3 with reference TRBV7-9 and TRBJ1-1 gives the whole variable domain DTGVSQNPRHKITKRGQNVTFRCDPISEHNRLYWYRQTLGQGPEFLTYFQNEAQLEKSRLLSDRFSAERPKGSFSTLEIQRTEQGDSAMYLCASSFAENTEAFFGQGTRLTVV.

V gene TRBV11-2 combines with J gene TRBJ2-1, with D unclear. Germline V gives CDR1 SGHAT, CDR2 FQNNGV. Deletions cut 5 bases from V and 6 bases from J, with 8 bases between. The length of the CDR3 is 12 residues. CDR3 region: CASSVFSNEQFF. The CDR3 nucleotides read TGTGCCAGCAGCGTGTTCTCCAATGAGCAGTTCTTC.

The chain employs TRBV20-1 and TRBJ2-3; the D gene is possibly TRBD1 (6 bases). V dropped 2 bases and J dropped 4 bases, with 13 bases sitting between them. The CDR3 has 14 residues. Per the germline V gene, CDR1 is DFQATT and CDR2 is SNEGSKA (reference sequence). DNA of the CDR3: TGCAGTGCTAGACCAACACCAGGGGCAGATACGCAGTATTTT. It translates to CSARPTPGADTQYF.

The count of this clonotype is one. The chain's CDR3 is CASSSRQGYSNQPQHF. CDR3 sequence (DNA): TGTGCCAGCAGCTCCAGACAGGGGTATAGCAATCAGCCCCAGCATTTT. The chain recombines TRBV7-8 with TRBJ1-5; TRBD1 aligns across 8 bases. Trimming cost V 4 bases and J 0 bases; bases outside gene matches: 5. This CDR3 comprises 16 residues. Germline-derived CDR1 and CDR2 are SGHVS and FQNEAQ. Full variable domain (missing parts from reference TRBV7-8 and TRBJ1-5): GAGVSQSPRYKVAKRGQDVALRCDPISGHVSLFWYQQALGQGPEFLTYFQNEAQLDKSGLPSDRFFAERPEGSVSTLKIQRTQQEDSAVYLCASSSRQGYSNQPQHFGDGTRLSIL.